These T cell receptor beta chains were read from a single sample in a study of blood T cells in healthy people across ages. TCRdb itself ran the 5' RACE reads through MiXCR, one entry per CDR3 protein. The sample holds 700,000 to 950,000 distinct CDR3 sequences, roughly 44% seen once. Sequencing was performed on blood. Receptors originate from a woman in her fifties or sixties in good health. The CDR3 runs from the conserved cysteine through the conserved F or W. The order of the fields is CDR3 protein, CDR3 DNA, CDR3 length, clone size, V gene, J gene, D gene. D genes are given only for firm matches. Rows may omit the clone size; those that give it use once, few, many or a size class.

cdr3_aa: CASSFSRNEQYF; cdr3_nt: TGTGCCAGCAGCTTTAGTCGGAATGAGCAGTACTTC; cdr3_length: 12; clone_size: NA; v_call: TRBV7-9; j_call: TRBJ2-7; d_call: NA
cdr3_aa: CSARRGAMNTEAFF; cdr3_nt: TGCAGTGCTAGACGAGGGGCCATGAACACTGAAGCTTTCTTT; cdr3_length: 14; clone_size: once; v_call: TRBV20-1; j_call: TRBJ1-1; d_call: NA
cdr3_aa: CSVEVSYGYTF; cdr3_nt: TGCAGCGTTGAAGTCAGCTATGGCTACACCTTC; cdr3_length: 11; clone_size: few; v_call: TRBV29-1; j_call: TRBJ1-2; d_call: NA
cdr3_aa: CASSNLISSTDTQYF; cdr3_nt: TGTGCCAGCAGTAACCTCATATCTAGCACAGATACGCAGTATTTT; cdr3_length: 15; clone_size: few; v_call: TRBV6-5; j_call: TRBJ2-3; d_call: NA
cdr3_aa: CSVGAGWSDTQYF; cdr3_nt: TGCAGCGTTGGGGCAGGGTGGTCAGATACGCAGTATTTT; cdr3_length: 13; clone_size: NA; v_call: TRBV29-1; j_call: TRBJ2-3; d_call: NA
cdr3_aa: CASSPNRSQLTQGNQPQHF; cdr3_nt: TGTGCCAGCAGCCCAAACCGGAGCCAGTTAACCCAAGGCAATCAGCCCCAGCATTTT; cdr3_length: 19; clone_size: few; v_call: TRBV3-1; j_call: TRBJ1-5; d_call: NA
cdr3_aa: CASSFLVGGREQYF; cdr3_nt: TGTGCCAGCAGTTTTCTAGTGGGGGGGCGGGAGCAGTACTTC; cdr3_length: 14; clone_size: few; v_call: TRBV12-3/TRBV12-4; j_call: TRBJ2-4; d_call: NA
cdr3_aa: CASSVRGGDTQYF; cdr3_nt: TGTGCCAGCAGTGTAAGGGGGGGGGATACGCAGTATTTT; cdr3_length: 13; clone_size: many; v_call: TRBV6-5; j_call: TRBJ2-3; d_call: NA
cdr3_aa: CATGRGQGASDTQYF; cdr3_nt: TGTGCCACCGGACGGGGACAGGGGGCTTCAGATACGCAGTATTTT; cdr3_length: 15; clone_size: NA; v_call: TRBV3-1; j_call: TRBJ2-3; d_call: TRBD1
cdr3_aa: CASSYSLDSTDTQYF; cdr3_nt: TGTGCCAGCAGTTACTCGTTGGACAGCACAGATACGCAGTATTTT; cdr3_length: 15; clone_size: NA; v_call: TRBV6-2/TRBV6-3; j_call: TRBJ2-3; d_call: NA
cdr3_aa: CSVATFTDEQFF; cdr3_nt: TGCAGCGTTGCTACTTTTACGGATGAGCAGTTCTTC; cdr3_length: 12; clone_size: NA; v_call: TRBV29-1; j_call: TRBJ2-1; d_call: NA
cdr3_aa: CGGSSIAGVTDTQYF; cdr3_nt: TGCGGCGGTTCATCTATAGCGGGAGTGACAGATACGCAGTATTTT; cdr3_length: 15; clone_size: few; v_call: TRBV29-1; j_call: TRBJ2-3; d_call: TRBD2
cdr3_aa: CSSSWAGKDRFF; cdr3_nt: TGTTCCAGCAGTTGGGCGGGAAAGGATCGGTTCTTC; cdr3_length: 12; clone_size: NA; v_call: TRBV28; j_call: TRBJ2-1; d_call: NA
cdr3_aa: CASRPGHFLGLNTEAFF; cdr3_nt: TGTGCCAGTCGGCCGGGACACTTTTTGGGTTTGAACACTGAAGCTTTCTTT; cdr3_length: 17; clone_size: NA; v_call: TRBV6-2/TRBV6-3; j_call: TRBJ1-1; d_call: NA